This T cell receptor beta chain was retrieved from a study of blood T cell repertoires in COVID-19. Profiling relied on immunoSEQ multiplex PCR, and the TCRdb table lists in-frame clones only, not all of them. The sample has over 100,000 clones; 80% are singletons. The CDR3 contains 16 residues. Germline V gives CDR1 LGHNA, CDR2 YSLEER. The ends were cut back, 0 bases at V and 2 bases at J, with 11 bases in the middle. Material: peripheral blood. This clonotype was obtained from a human donor in a cohort sampled during active or convalescent COVID-19. The chain uses TRBV4-3 and TRBJ1-5; D remains unclear. The CDR3 nucleotides are TGCGCCAGCAGCCAAGAGTACATTTTTGGCAATCAGCCCCAGCATTTT. Its translation: CASSQEYIFGNQPQHF.